The clone carrying this T cell receptor beta chain was recorded once. The V end was cut by 5 bases, the J end by 6 bases, with 16 bases between. The CDR3 loop spans 14 amino acids. Germline V gives CDR1 LNHDA, CDR2 SQIVND (reference sequence). This sample was taken from a study of T cells in localized non-small cell lung cancer. Profiling relied on immunoSEQ multiplex PCR, and the TCRdb table lists in-frame clones only, not all of them. The sample has about 33,000 clones; 85% to 90% are singletons. This clonotype was obtained from a man aged 40 to 75 with stage I lung adenocarcinoma. The rearrangement links TRBV19 to TRBJ1-2, with unresolved D. Sequenced here: peripheral blood, sampled before any cancer treatment. The CDR3: CASSFPGSTNGYTF. DNA for the CDR3: TGTGCCAGTAGTTTTCCGGGATCGACCAATGGCTACACCTTC.